This TCR beta chain emerged from a study of post-analysis software for immune sequencing data (dated by TCRdb to about 2015). As for the study more broadly: Disease courses on record covered relapsing-remitting, secondary progressive and progressive-relapsing multiple sclerosis, though some patients had no subtype annotation. Patient repertoires were compared against about twelve previously published healthy control repertoires from donors aged about 6 to 26 years. A subset of samples was prepared in parallel using single-end sample barcoding, then pooled and co-amplified after Illumina adapter ligation. Overall study outcomes, separate from this receptor: When samples were clustered directly using the F measure, samples prepared in the same batch co-clustered strongly, which prompted a batch-effect correction. Significantly higher frequencies in patients than in controls were found for several TRBV segments, including TRBV5-6, TRBV5-1 and TRBV20-1. The multiple sclerosis patient group was slightly younger than the control group. Normalized Chao1 diversity was significantly lower in multiple sclerosis patients than controls, suggesting substantial peripheral T-cell clonal expansion.

The library was prepared using PCR. The sequencing machine was an Illumina HiSeq 2500. Unique molecular identifiers were incorporated into TCR beta cDNA libraries to reduce PCR and sequencing biases. Per 1 to 10 million input T cells, roughly 500,000 cDNA molecules were obtained, such that each molecule approximated one T cell. Patient libraries were prepared and sequenced with the same protocol used for the earlier healthy control dataset. Within a given batch, samples were prepared together, multiplexed and sequenced on the same HiSeq lane. The study's own analysis went as follows. MIGEC handled the raw barcoded reads, throwing out single-read molecular identifier groups before consensus assembly and CDR3 extraction. VDJtools was used for post-analysis of the clonotype tables, and diversity was normalized by down-sampling every dataset to the size of the smallest sample. To correct batch-related cross-sample contamination, repertoire overlap clustering matched CDR3 amino acid sequences but not nucleotide sequences. TCRdb reprocessing: public reads trimmed at Q25 with fastp, clones called with MiXCR, in-frame beta chains kept. Under each unique CDR3 protein, matching rows form one entry showing the most common genes and DNA. These V and J calls derive from TCRdb rather than the authors' analysis. This sample gives fewer than 600,000 distinct CDR3 sequences in total; approximately 45% of them show up just once. 12% of the sample rests with the top ten.

Points on this clonotype: Its antigen is unknown. No base-level quality is on record; no much larger clone is a single base apart.

Including the terminal cysteine and phenylalanine, the CDR3 comprises 17 residues. Only the CDR3 portion is preserved as DNA: 51 bases, with reading frame beginning at the first base. Between the V and J ends, shortened by 5 bases and 5 bases respectively, the junction contains 25 bases. Sequences MDHEN (CDR1) and SYDVKM (CDR2) are obtained from the germline V gene. To demonstrate the VDJtools post-analysis software, the study profiled TCR beta repertoires from the peripheral blood of about 13 young patients with multiple sclerosis. The multiple sclerosis patients were children and adolescents between about 6 and 16 years of age.

The specimen was blood. The TCR comes from a girl aged 10 to 17 with multiple sclerosis. The rearrangement combines TRBV28 with TRBJ2-7; TRBD2 is a possible D gene, resting on 5 matching bases. The encoded CDR3 is CASSPIRTFGNSDEQYF. The DNA sequence reads TGTGCCAGCAGTCCCATTCGGACGTTCGGGAACTCTGACGAGCAGTACTTC.